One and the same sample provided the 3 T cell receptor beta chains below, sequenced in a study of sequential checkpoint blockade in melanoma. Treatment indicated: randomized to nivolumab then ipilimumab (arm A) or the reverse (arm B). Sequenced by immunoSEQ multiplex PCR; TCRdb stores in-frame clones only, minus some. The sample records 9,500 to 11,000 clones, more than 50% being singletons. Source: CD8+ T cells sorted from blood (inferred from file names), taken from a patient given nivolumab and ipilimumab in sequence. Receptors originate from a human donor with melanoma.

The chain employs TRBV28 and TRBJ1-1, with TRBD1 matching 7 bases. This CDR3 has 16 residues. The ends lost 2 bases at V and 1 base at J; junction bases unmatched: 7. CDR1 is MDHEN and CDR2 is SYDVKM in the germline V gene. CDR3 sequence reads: CASSLLEGQPNTEAFF. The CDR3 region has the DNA TGTGCCAGCAGTTTACTAGAGGGACAGCCGAACACTGAAGCTTTCTTT.

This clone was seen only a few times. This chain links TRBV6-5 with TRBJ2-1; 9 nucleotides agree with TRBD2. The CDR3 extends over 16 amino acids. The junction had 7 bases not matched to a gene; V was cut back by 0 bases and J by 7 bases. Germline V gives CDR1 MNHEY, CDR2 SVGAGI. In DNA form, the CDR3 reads TGTGCCAGCAGTTACTCGCCTAGCGGGGTTAGGAATGAGCAGTTCTTC. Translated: CASSYSPSGVRNEQFF.

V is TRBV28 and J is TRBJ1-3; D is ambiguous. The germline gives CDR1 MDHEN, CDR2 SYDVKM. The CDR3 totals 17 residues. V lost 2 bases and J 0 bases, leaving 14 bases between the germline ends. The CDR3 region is CASSLGLWEDSGNTIYF. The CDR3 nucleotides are TGTGCCAGCAGTTTAGGACTTTGGGAGGACTCTGGAAACACCATATATTTT.